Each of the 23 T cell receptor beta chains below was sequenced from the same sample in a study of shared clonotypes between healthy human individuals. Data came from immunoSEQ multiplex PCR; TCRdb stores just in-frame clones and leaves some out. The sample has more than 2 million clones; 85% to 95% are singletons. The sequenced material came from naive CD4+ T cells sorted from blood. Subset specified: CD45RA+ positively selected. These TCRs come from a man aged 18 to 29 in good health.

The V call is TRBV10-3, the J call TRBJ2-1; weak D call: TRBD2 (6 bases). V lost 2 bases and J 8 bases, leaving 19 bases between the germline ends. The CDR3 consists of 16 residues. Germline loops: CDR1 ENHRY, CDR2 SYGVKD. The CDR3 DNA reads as TGTGCCATCAGTGAGCCGACTAGTTCAAGACGGGATGAGCAGTTCTTC. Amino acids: CAISEPTSSRRDEQFF.

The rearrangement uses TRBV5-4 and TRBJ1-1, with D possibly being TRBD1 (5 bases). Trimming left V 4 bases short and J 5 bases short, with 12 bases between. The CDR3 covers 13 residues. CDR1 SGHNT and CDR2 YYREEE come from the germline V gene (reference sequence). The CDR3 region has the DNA TGTGCCAGCAGCGCATCGCAGGGAACTGAAGCTTTCTTT. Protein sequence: CASSASQGTEAFF.

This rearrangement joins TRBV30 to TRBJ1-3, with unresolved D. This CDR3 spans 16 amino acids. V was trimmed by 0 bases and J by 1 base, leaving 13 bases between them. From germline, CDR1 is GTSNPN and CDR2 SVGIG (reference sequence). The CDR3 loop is CAWSVALGRSGNTIYF. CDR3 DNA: TGTGCCTGGAGTGTAGCTTTAGGGAGGTCTGGAAACACCATATATTTT. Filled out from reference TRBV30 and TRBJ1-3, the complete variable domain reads SQTIHQWPATLVQPVGSPLSLECTVEGTSNPNLYWYRQAAGRGLQLLFYSVGIGQISSEVPQNLSASRPQDRQFILSSKKLLLSDSGFYLCAWSVALGRSGNTIYFGEGSWLTVV.

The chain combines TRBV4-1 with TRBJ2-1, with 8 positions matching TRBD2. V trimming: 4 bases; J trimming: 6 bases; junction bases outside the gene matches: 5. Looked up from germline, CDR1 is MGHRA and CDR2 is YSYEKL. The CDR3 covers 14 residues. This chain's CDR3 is CASSRTSSSNEQFF. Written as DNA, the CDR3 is TGCGCCAGCAGCCGGACTAGCTCTTCCAATGAGCAGTTCTTC.

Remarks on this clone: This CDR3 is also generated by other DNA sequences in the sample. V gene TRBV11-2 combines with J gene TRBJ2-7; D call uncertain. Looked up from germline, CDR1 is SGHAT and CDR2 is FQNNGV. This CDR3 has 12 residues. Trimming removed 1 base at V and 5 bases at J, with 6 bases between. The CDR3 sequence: CASSLVSDEQYF. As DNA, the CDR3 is TGTGCCAGCAGCTTAGTAAGTGACGAGCAGTACTTC.

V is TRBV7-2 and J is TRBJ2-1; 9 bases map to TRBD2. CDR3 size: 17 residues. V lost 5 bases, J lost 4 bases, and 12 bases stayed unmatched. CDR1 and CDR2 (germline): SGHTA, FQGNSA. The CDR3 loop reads CASSPEGSGSSYNEQFF. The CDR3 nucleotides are TGTGCCAGCAGCCCGGAGGGTAGCGGGAGTAGTTACAATGAGCAGTTCTTC. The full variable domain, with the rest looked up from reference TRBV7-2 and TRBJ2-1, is GAGVSQSPSNKVTEKGKDVELRCDPISGHTALYWYRQSLGQGLEFLIYFQGNSAPDKSGLPSDRFSAERTGGSVSTLTIQRTQQEDSAVYLCASSPEGSGSSYNEQFFGPGTRLTVL.

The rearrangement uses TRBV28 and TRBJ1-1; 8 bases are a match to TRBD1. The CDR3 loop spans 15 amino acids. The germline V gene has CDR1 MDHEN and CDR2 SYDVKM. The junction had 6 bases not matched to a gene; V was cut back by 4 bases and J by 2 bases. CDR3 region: CASSSSGGFNTEAFF. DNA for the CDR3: TGTGCCAGCAGTTCATCAGGGGGCTTTAACACTGAAGCTTTCTTT.

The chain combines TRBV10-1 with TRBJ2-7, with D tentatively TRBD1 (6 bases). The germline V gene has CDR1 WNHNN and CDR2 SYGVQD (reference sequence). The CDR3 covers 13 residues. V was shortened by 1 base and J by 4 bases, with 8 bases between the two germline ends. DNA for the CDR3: TGCGCCAGCAGTGAGTGGACAGTTTACGAGCAGTACTTC. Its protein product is CASSEWTVYEQYF.

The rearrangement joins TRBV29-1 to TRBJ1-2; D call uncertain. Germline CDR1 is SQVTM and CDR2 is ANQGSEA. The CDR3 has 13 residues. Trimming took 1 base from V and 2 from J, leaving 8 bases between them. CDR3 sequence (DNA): TGCAGCGTTGAAGCGCTCGGCAACTATGGCTACACCTTC. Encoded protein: CSVEALGNYGYTF.

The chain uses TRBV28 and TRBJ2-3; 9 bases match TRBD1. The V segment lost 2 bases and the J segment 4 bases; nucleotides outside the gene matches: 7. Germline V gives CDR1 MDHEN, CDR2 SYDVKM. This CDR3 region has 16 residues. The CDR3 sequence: CASSLLRTGESDTQYF. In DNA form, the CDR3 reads TGTGCCAGCAGTTTACTACGGACAGGGGAGTCAGATACGCAGTATTTT.

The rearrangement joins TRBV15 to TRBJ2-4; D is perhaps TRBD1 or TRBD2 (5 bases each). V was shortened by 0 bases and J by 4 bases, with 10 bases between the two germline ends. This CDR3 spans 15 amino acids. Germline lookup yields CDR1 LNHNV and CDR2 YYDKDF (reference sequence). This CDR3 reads CATSRDGTAKNIQYF. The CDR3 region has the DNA TGTGCCACCAGCAGAGACGGGACGGCTAAAAACATTCAGTACTTC.

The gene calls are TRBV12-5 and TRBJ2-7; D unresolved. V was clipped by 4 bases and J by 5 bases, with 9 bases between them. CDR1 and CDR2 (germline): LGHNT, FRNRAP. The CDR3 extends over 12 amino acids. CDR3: CASGSDNHEQYF. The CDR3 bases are TGTGCTAGTGGTTCGGATAACCACGAGCAGTACTTC.

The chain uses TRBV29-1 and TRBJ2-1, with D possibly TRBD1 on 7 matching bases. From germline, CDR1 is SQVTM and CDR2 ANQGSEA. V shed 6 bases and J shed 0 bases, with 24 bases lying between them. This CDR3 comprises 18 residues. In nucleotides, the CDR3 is TGCAGCGTAGCCACCTCAGGGGGGACCATCCGCTCCTACAATGAGCAGTTCTTC. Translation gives CSVATSGGTIRSYNEQFF.

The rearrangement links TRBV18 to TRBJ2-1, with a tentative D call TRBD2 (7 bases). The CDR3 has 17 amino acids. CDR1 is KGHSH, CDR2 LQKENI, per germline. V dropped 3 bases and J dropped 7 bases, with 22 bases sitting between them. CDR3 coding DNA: TGTGCCAGCTCACCCCCCCCCTGGGGGCGGGAGAGGAATGAGCAGTTCTTC. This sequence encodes CASSPPPWGRERNEQFF.

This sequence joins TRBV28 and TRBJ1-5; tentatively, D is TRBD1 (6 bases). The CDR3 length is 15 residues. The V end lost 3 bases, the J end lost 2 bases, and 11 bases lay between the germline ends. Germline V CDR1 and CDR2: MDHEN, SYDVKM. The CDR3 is CASSFGGLGNQPQHF. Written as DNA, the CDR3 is TGTGCCAGCAGTTTCGGGGGGCTTGGCAATCAGCCCCAGCATTTT. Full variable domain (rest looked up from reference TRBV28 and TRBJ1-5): DVKVTQSSRYLVKRTGEKVFLECVQDMDHENMFWYRQDPGLGLRLIYFSYDVKMKEKGDIPEGYSVSREKKERFSLILESASTNQTSMYLCASSFGGLGNQPQHFGDGTRLSIL.

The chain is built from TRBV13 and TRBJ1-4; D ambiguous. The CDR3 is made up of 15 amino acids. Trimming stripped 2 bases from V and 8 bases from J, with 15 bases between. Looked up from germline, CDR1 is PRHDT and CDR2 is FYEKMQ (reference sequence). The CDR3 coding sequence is TGTGCCAGCAGCTTAAGAAGGCCTCAAGGGGAAAAACTGTTTTTT. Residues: CASSLRRPQGEKLFF.

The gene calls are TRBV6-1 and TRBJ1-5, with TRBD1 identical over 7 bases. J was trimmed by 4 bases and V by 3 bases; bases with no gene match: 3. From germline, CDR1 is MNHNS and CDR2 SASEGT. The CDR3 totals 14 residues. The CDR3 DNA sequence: TGTGCCAGCAGTGATAGGGGGCGTAATCAGCCCCAGCATTTT. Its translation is CASSDRGRNQPQHF.

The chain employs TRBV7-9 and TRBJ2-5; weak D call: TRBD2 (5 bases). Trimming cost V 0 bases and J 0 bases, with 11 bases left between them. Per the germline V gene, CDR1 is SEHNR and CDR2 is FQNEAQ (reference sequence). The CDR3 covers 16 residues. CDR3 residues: CASSLALAMYQETQYF. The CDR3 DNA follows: TGTGCCAGCAGCTTAGCGCTAGCCATGTACCAAGAGACCCAGTACTTC.

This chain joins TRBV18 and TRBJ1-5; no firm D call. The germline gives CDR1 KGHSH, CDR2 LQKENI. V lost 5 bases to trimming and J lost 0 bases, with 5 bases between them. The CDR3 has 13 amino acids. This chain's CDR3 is CASSSDSNQPQHF. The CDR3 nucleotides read TGTGCCAGCTCATCGGATAGCAATCAGCCCCAGCATTTT.

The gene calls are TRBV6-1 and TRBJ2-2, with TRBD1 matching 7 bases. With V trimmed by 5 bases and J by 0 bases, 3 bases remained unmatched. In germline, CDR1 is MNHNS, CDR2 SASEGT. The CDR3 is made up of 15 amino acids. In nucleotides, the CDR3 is TGTGCCAGCAGTATCGGGACAGCGAACACCGGGGAGCTGTTTTTT. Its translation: CASSIGTANTGELFF.

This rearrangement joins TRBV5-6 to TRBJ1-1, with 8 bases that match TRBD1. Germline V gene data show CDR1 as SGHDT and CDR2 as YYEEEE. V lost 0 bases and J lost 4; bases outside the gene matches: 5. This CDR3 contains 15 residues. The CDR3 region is CASSLVRQGATEAFF. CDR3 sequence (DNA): TGTGCCAGCAGCTTGGTAAGGCAGGGGGCCACTGAAGCTTTCTTT.

CDR3 sequence reads: CASSTRGSTEAFF. CDR3 nucleotide sequence: TGTGCCAGCAGCACGAGGGGTAGCACTGAAGCTTTCTTT. The V gene is TRBV5-4, the J gene TRBJ1-1; TRBD1 is a possible D gene (5 bases). Germline CDR1 is SGHNT and CDR2 is YYREEE (reference sequence). Deletions cut 4 bases from V and 4 bases from J, with 11 bases between. The CDR3 extends over 13 amino acids.

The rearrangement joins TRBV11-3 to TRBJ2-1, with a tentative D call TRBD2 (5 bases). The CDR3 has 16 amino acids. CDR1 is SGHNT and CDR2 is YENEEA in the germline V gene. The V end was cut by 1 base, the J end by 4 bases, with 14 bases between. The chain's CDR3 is CASSLGRIGTYNEQFF. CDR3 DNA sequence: TGTGCCAGCAGCTTAGGGAGGATAGGAACTTACAATGAGCAGTTCTTC. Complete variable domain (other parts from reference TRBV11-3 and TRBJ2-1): EAGVVQSPRYKIIEKKQPVAFWCNPISGHNTLYWYLQNLGQGPELLIRYENEEAVDDSQLPKDRFSAERLKGVDSTLKIQPAELGDSAVYLCASSLGRIGTYNEQFFGPGTRLTVL.